This T cell receptor (beta chain) came from a study of technical replicates of blood from a handful of donors (dated by TCRdb to 2016 to 2017). To prepare the library, the immunoSEQ multiplex PCR assay was applied. TCRdb took over this immuneACCESS table, retaining in-frame rearrangements with V and J assigned. Such tables are incomplete; in checked studies, under half of the missing clones stem from an unresolved V gene, and the remainder is unexplained. The sample table lists more than 95,000 clones, approximately 95% of them with a count of one. Of the sample, over 0.2% is held by the ten largest clones. Points on this clone: The antigen it binds to is not known. No base quality values were provided; no much bigger clone lies one nucleotide off.

Taken from cysteine to phenylalanine, the CDR3 has 13 residues. The only DNA kept is the CDR3, 39 bases in frame from the first base. Looking up the germline V gene yields CDR1 MDHEN and CDR2 SYDVKM. The V end loses 4 bases and the J end loses 12 bases, and a stretch of 18 bases separates them. The sample comprised T cells isolated from PBMCs. This sequence originates from a human donor in good health. The chain links TRBV28 with TRBJ1-1, with the D segment identity uncertain. The CDR3 loop reads CASSSLPGERPFF. The bases read TGTGCCAGCAGTTCATTACCAGGTGAGAGACCTTTCTTT.